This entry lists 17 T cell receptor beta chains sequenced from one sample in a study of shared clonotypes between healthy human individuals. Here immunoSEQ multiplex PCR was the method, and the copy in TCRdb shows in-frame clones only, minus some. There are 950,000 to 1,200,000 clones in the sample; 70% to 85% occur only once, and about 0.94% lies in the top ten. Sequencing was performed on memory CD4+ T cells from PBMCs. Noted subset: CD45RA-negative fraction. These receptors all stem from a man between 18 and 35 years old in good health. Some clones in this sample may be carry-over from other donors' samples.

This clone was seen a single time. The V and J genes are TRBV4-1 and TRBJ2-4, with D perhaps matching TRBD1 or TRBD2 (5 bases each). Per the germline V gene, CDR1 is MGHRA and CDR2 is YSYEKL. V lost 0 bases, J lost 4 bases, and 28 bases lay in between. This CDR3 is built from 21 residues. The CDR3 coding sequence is TGCGCCAGCAGCCAAGATCTAAGGGACGGCGAACTCACGCTTCGTAAAAACATTCAGTACTTC. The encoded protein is CASSQDLRDGELTLRKNIQYF.

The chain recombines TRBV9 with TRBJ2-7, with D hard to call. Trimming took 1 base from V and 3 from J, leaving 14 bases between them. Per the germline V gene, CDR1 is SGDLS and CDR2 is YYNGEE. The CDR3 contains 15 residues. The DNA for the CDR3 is TGTGCCAGCAGCGTATCAGCAACCCACGACTACGAGCAGTACTTC. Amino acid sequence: CASSVSATHDYEQYF. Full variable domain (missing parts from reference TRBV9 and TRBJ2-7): DSGVTQTPKHLITATGQRVTLRCSPRSGDLSVYWYQQSLDQGLQFLIQYYNGEERAKGNILERFSAQQFPDLHSELNLSSLELGDSALYFCASSVSATHDYEQYFGPGTRLTVT.

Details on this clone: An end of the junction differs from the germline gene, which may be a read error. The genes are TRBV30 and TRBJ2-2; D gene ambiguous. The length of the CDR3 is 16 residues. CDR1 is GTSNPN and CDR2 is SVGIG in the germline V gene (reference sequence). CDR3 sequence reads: CPCPPERRTNTGELFF. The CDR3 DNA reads TGTCCCTGTCCCCCAGAGCGAAGGACGAACACCGGGGAGCTGTTTTTT.

CDR3 bases: TGCAGCGTTGGGTGGAATGGAAACACCATATATTTT. This codes for CSVGWNGNTIYF. The chain combines TRBV29-1 with TRBJ1-3; D gene ambiguous. CDR1 is SQVTM, CDR2 ANQGSEA, per germline. The CDR3 contains 12 residues. Trimming stripped 4 bases from V and 3 bases from J, with 7 bases between.

CDR3 sequence reads: CASGSGGYTF. CDR3 in DNA: TGTGCCTCGGGGTCGGGTGGCTACACCTTC. The chain carries TRBV19 and TRBJ1-2; D gene unclear. V was trimmed by 11 bases and J by 7 bases, leaving 11 bases between them. Germline CDR1 reads LNHDA; CDR2 reads SQIVND (reference sequence). The CDR3 is 10 amino acids.

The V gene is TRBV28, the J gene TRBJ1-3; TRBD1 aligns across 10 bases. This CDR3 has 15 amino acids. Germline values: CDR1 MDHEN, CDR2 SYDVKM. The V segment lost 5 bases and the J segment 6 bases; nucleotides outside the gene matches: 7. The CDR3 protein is CASSLRGQGTNTIYF. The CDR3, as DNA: TGTGCCAGCAGTCTAAGGGGACAGGGGACAAACACCATATATTTT.

The chain's CDR3 is CASSEKRATEAFF. The CDR3 bases are TGTGCCAGCAGTGAGAAAAGGGCCACTGAAGCTTTCTTT. This chain links TRBV6-1 with TRBJ1-1; D remains unclear. Germline V CDR1 and CDR2: MNHNS, SASEGT. The CDR3 length is 13 residues. The germline V and J ends were trimmed by 3 bases and 4 bases, with 9 bases remaining between them.

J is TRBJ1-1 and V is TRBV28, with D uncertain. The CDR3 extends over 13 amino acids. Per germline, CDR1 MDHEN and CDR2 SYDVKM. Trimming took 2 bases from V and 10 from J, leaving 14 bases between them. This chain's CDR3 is CASSLTSGRTAFF. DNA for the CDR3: TGTGCCAGCAGTTTAACTTCCGGGAGGACAGCTTTCTTT. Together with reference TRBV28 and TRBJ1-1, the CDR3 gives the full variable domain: DVKVTQSSRYLVKRTGEKVFLECVQDMDHENMFWYRQDPGLGLRLIYFSYDVKMKEKGDIPEGYSVSREKKERFSLILESASTNQTSMYLCASSLTSGRTAFFGQGTRLTVV.

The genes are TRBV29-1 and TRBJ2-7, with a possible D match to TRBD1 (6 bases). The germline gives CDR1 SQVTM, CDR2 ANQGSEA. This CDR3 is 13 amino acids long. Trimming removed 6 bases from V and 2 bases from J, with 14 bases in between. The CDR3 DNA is TGCAGCGTGTCACAGGGTGTTGCCTACGAGCAGTACTTC. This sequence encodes CSVSQGVAYEQYF.

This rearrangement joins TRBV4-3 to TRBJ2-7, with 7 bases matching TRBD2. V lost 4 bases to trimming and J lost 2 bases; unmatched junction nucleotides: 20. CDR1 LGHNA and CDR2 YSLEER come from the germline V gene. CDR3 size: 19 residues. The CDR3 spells CASSRAIGGTNPRAYEQYF. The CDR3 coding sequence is TGCGCCAGCAGCCGAGCCATTGGGGGGACTAACCCGAGGGCCTACGAGCAGTACTTC.

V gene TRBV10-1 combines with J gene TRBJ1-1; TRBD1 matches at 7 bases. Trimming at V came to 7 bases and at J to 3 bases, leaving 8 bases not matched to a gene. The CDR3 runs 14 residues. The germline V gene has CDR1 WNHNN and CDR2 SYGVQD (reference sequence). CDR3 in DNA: TGCGCCAGCACTAGGACAGGACCGCACACTGAAGCTTTCTTT. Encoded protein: CASTRTGPHTEAFF.

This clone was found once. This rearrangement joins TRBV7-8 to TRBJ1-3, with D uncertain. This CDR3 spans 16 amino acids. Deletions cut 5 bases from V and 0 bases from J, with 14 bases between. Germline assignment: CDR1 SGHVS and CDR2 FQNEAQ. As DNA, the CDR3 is TGTGCCAGCAGCCCGCTTAGGATCACCTCTGGAAACACCATATATTTT. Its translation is CASSPLRITSGNTIYF.

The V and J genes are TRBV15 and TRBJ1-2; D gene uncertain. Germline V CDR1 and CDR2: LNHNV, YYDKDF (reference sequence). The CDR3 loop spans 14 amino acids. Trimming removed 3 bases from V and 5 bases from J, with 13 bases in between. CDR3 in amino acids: CATSSDLGVYGYTF. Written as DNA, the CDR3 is TGTGCCACCAGCAGTGACCTAGGAGTGTATGGCTACACCTTC.

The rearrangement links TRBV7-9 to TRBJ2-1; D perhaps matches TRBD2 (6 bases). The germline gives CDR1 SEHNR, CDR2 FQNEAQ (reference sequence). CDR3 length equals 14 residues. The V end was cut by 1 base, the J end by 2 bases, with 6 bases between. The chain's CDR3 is CASSLERAYNEQFF. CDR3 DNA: TGTGCCAGCAGCTTAGAGCGGGCCTACAATGAGCAGTTCTTC.

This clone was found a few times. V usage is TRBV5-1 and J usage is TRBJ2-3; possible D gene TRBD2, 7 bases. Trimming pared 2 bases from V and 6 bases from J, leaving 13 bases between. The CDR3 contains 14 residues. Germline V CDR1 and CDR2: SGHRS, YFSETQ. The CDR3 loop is CASSLKGGGDTQYF. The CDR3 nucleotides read TGCGCCAGCAGCTTAAAAGGGGGAGGGGATACGCAGTATTTT. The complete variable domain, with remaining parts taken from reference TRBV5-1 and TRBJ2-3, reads KAGVTQTPRYLIKTRGQQVTLSCSPISGHRSVSWYQQTPGQGLQFLFEYFSETQRNKGNFPGRFSGRQFSNSRSEMNVSTLELGDSALYLCASSLKGGGDTQYFGPGTRLTVL.

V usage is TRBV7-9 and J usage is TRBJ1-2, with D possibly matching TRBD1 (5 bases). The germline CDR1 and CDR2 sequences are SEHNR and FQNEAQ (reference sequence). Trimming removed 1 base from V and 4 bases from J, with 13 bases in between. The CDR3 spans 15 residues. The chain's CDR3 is CASSLEMGGAYGYTF. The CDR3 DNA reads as TGTGCCAGCAGCTTAGAGATGGGGGGAGCCTATGGCTACACCTTC.

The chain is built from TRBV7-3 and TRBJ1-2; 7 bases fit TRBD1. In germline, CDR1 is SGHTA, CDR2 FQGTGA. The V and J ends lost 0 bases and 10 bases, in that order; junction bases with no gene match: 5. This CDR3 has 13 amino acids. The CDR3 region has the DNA TGTGCCAGCAGCTTAACCAGGGGGTATAACTACACCTTC. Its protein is CASSLTRGYNYTF. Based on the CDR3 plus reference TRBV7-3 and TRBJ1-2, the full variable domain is GAGVSQTPSNKVTEKGKYVELRCDPISGHTALYWYRQSLGQGPEFLIYFQGTGAADDSGLPNDRFFAVRPEGSVSTLKIQRTERGDSAVYLCASSLTRGYNYTFGSGTRLTVV.